A single TCR beta chain is shown here with its context. No antigen is known for it. Germline CDR1 MNHNS, CDR2 SASEGT. This CDR3 contains 19 residues. Trimming removed 5 bases from V and 0 bases from J; junction bases left unmatched: 10. The sample belongs to a study of cytomegalovirus exposure and HLA in healthy donors. Study in general: Among the roughly 380 donors who were genotyped, around 77% fell in the genetic ancestry cluster that is associated with self-reported Caucasian donors. Points from the study as a whole: Earlier analysis found most TCR beta V segments productive about 90% or about 30% of the time. Most of the CMV-associated TCR beta chains (in a later analysis) appeared to be HLA-restricted. The study put some 150 TCR beta chains on its list as cytomegalovirus-associated.

Researchers ran the PCR with 60 Vbeta and 13 Jbeta primers. TCRdb's table, derived via immunoSEQ multiplex PCR, lists solely in-frame clones and lacks some. The sample includes around 67,000 clones, 55% to 80% seen only once; the top ten take approximately 2.1%. Material: PBMCs. This clonotype was sampled from a woman in her 30s in good health and CMV-seronegative. The J gene is TRBJ2-3, the V gene TRBV6-1, with 14 bases aligning to TRBD2. CDR3 sequence: CASSQGLAGGRPSTDTQYF. The CDR3 DNA sequence: TGTGCCAGCAGTCAAGGACTAGCGGGGGGTCGCCCTAGCACAGATACGCAGTATTTT.